What follows are 23 T cell receptor beta chains derived from one specimen sequenced in a study of cytomegalovirus exposure and HLA in healthy donors. PCR employed 60 Vbeta and 13 Jbeta primers. TCRdb's copy holds only in-frame clones and misses some; the assay was immunoSEQ multiplex PCR. Of 130,000 or so clones in the sample, around 77% are singletons; the top ten hold around 1.2%. Sequencing was done on a sample of PBMCs. The receptors stem from a man aged 45 to 65 in good health and CMV-seronegative.

The chain employs TRBV12-1 and TRBJ2-2; no DNA check was done on the table's D call, TRBD1. TRBV12-1 is an annotated pseudogene. The CDR3 extends over 16 amino acids. The CDR3 sequence: CASSSSTGVATGELFF. As DNA, the CDR3 is TGTGCCAGCAGCTCCTCGACAGGGGTGGCCACCGGGGAGCTGTTTTTT.

The rearrangement links TRBV14 to TRBJ2-3; a weak D match, TRBD1 (5 bases). The CDR3 sequence is 15 residues long. Germline CDR1 is SGHDN and CDR2 is FVKESK. Trimming left V 4 bases short and J 0 bases short, with 11 bases between. The CDR3 protein is CASSRYGHSTDTQYF. In DNA form, the CDR3 reads TGTGCCAGCAGCCGATACGGACATAGCACAGATACGCAGTATTTT.

The chain links TRBV2 to TRBJ1-1, with D possibly being TRBD1 (5 bases). The V and J ends lost 7 bases and 5 bases respectively, with 20 bases between them. Germline CDR1 is SNHLY and CDR2 is FYNNEI. There are 15 residues in the CDR3. CDR3 DNA: TGTGCCAGCACCCTCATGGACACCCTGGGGACTGAAGCTTTCTTT. It encodes CASTLMDTLGTEAFF.

In this sample, this clone turned up once. CDR3 nucleotides: TGTGCCAGCAGCTTAGCGAGAGGGTCCCACGAGCAGTACTTC. Protein sequence: CASSLARGSHEQYF. This chain links TRBV7-8 with TRBJ2-7; tentatively, D is TRBD2 (5 bases). The CDR3 is made up of 14 amino acids. Per germline, CDR1 SGHVS and CDR2 FQNEAQ. Trimming cost V 0 bases and J 5 bases, with 11 bases left between them. Together with reference TRBV7-8 and TRBJ2-7, the CDR3 gives the full variable domain: GAGVSQSPRYKVAKRGQDVALRCDPISGHVSLFWYQQALGQGPEFLTYFQNEAQLDKSGLPSDRFFAERPEGSVSTLKIQRTQQEDSAVYLCASSLARGSHEQYFGPGTRLTVT.

V usage is TRBV6-6 and J usage is TRBJ2-2; 7 positions match TRBD1. Germline V lookup: CDR1 MNHNY, CDR2 SVGAGI (reference sequence). This CDR3 has 15 amino acids. V lost 6 bases and J lost 2; bases outside the gene matches: 6. The CDR3: CASRPGTANTGELFF. The CDR3 bases are TGTGCCAGCAGGCCCGGGACAGCTAACACCGGGGAGCTGTTTTTT.

This sequence joins TRBV30 and TRBJ2-1; D may be TRBD2 (5 bases). The V gene lost 2 bases and the J gene lost 6 bases, with 17 bases spanning the gap. CDR3 size: 15 residues. Germline lookup yields CDR1 GTSNPN and CDR2 SVGIG (reference sequence). The CDR3 nucleotides read TGTGCCTGGAGTCGCCAGCGGACTCGATCCAATGAGCAGTTCTTC. Its translation is CAWSRQRTRSNEQFF.

This sequence joins TRBV5-1 and TRBJ2-5; D may be TRBD2 (6 bases). V lost 2 bases and J 4 bases, leaving 18 bases between the germline ends. Germline CDR1 is SGHRS and CDR2 is YFSETQ. This CDR3 is built from 16 residues. CDR3 sequence (DNA): TGCGCCAGCAGCTTATCTAGCGTTCCGGGGATAGAGACCCAGTACTTC. This encodes CASSLSSVPGIETQYF.

V and J are TRBV7-2 and TRBJ2-7; D gene unclear. The CDR3 loop spans 14 amino acids. The germline V gene encodes CDR1 SGHTA and CDR2 FQGNSA. Trimming took 5 bases from V and 4 from J, leaving 15 bases between them. The CDR3 is CASSDFPARYEQYF. CDR3 bases: TGTGCCAGCAGCGACTTCCCTGCAAGGTACGAGCAGTACTTC.

The V call is TRBV28, the J call TRBJ1-1; D call uncertain. Trimming pared 3 bases from V and 1 base from J, leaving 3 bases between. CDR1 and CDR2 (germline): MDHEN, SYDVKM. The CDR3 sequence is 12 residues long. CDR3 protein: CASSLANTEAFF. The DNA of the CDR3 is TGTGCCAGCAGTTTGGCGAACACTGAAGCTTTCTTT. Complete variable domain (other parts from reference TRBV28 and TRBJ1-1): DVKVTQSSRYLVKRTGEKVFLECVQDMDHENMFWYRQDPGLGLRLIYFSYDVKMKEKGDIPEGYSVSREKKERFSLILESASTNQTSMYLCASSLANTEAFFGQGTRLTVV.

V usage is TRBV28 and J usage is TRBJ1-3; D is possibly TRBD1 (6 bases). V gave up 4 bases and J gave up 4 bases, with 11 bases separating them. This CDR3 is 14 amino acids long. CDR1 is MDHEN and CDR2 is SYDVKM in the germline V gene. The CDR3 sequence is CASSSQGPGNTIYF. In nucleotides, the CDR3 is TGTGCCAGCAGTTCACAGGGTCCCGGAAACACCATATATTTT.

The rearrangement joins TRBV5-1 to TRBJ1-4; D unresolved. V lost 4 bases, J lost 8 bases, and 15 bases lay in between. CDR1 is SGHRS, CDR2 YFSETQ, per germline. CDR3 size: 14 residues. The CDR3 sequence: CASSPEAVGEKLFF. For the CDR3, the DNA is TGCGCCAGCAGCCCGGAGGCCGTCGGGGAAAAACTGTTTTTT.

The V and J genes are TRBV29-1 and TRBJ2-1, with TRBD2 identical over 9 bases. CDR1 SQVTM and CDR2 ANQGSEA come from the germline V gene. V dropped 2 bases and J dropped 15; count of bases not matched to a gene: 8. CDR3 size: 12 residues. The CDR3 region is CSVENGGRDGFF. CDR3 coding DNA: TGCAGCGTTGAAAATGGCGGGAGGGATGGGTTCTTC.

This chain joins TRBV28 and TRBJ1-2; D unresolved. In germline, CDR1 is MDHEN, CDR2 SYDVKM. The CDR3 is 13 residues long. V dropped 5 bases and J dropped 2 bases, with 9 bases sitting between them. CDR3 sequence: CASSPQVNYGYTF. The CDR3 bases are TGTGCCAGCAGTCCACAAGTAAACTATGGCTACACCTTC.

V usage is TRBV12-5 and J usage is TRBJ1-2; 7 bases align to TRBD1. The junction had 9 bases not matched to a gene; V was cut back by 1 base and J by 4 bases. There are 16 residues in the CDR3. The germline gives CDR1 LGHNT, CDR2 FRNRAP. CDR3 amino acids: CASGLAGQVPRYGYTF. In nucleotides, the CDR3 is TGTGCTAGTGGTTTGGCAGGACAGGTCCCCCGCTATGGCTACACCTTC.

This clone was recorded a few times. This chain links TRBV5-6 with TRBJ2-7; the match to TRBD1 covers 9 bases. From germline, CDR1 is SGHDT and CDR2 YYEEEE. V lost 2 bases and J lost 3; bases outside the gene matches: 3. The CDR3 consists of 14 residues. CDR3 in amino acids: CASSFGTGFYEQYF. The CDR3 region has the DNA TGTGCCAGCAGCTTCGGGACAGGGTTCTACGAGCAGTACTTC. Full variable domain (remainder filled in from reference TRBV5-6 and TRBJ2-7): DAGVTQSPTHLIKTRGQQVTLRCSPKSGHDTVSWYQQALGQGPQFIFQYYEEEERQRGNFPDRFSGHQFPNYSSELNVNALLLGDSALYLCASSFGTGFYEQYFGPGTRLTVT.

This clone occurred a few times. The V and J genes are TRBV7-9 and TRBJ1-2, with 7 bases lining up with TRBD1. The CDR3 runs to 15 residues. The trim removed 3 bases at V and 4 bases at J, leaving 8 bases unmatched. Germline V gives CDR1 SEHNR, CDR2 FQNEAQ (reference sequence). This chain's CDR3 is CASSFGQAPSYGYTF. The CDR3 DNA sequence: TGTGCCAGCAGCTTTGGACAGGCCCCATCCTATGGCTACACCTTC.

This clone was seen only a few times. V usage is TRBV6-5 and J usage is TRBJ2-3; D is unresolved. The V gene lost 2 bases and the J gene lost 3 bases, with 9 bases spanning the gap. Germline CDR1 is MNHEY and CDR2 is SVGAGI. The length of the CDR3 is 14 residues. This chain's CDR3 is CASSYRSKTDTQYF. CDR3 in DNA: TGTGCCAGCAGTTACAGGAGTAAAACAGATACGCAGTATTTT.

This chain uses TRBV5-4 with TRBJ2-7; 11 nucleotides align to TRBD2. Germline assignment: CDR1 SGHNT and CDR2 YYREEE (reference sequence). Trimming took 0 bases from V and 6 from J; bases not matched to a gene: 8. The CDR3 is 16 residues long. The CDR3, as DNA: TGTGCCAGCAGCTTGGCCCCGGCAGGACTAGCGGGCGAGCAGTACTTC. Translation: CASSLAPAGLAGEQYF.

The chain is built from TRBV5-1 and TRBJ2-2; TRBD1 aligns across 8 bases. The CDR3 totals 16 residues. Trimming took 2 bases from V and 1 from J; bases not matched to a gene: 4. Germline-derived CDR1 and CDR2 are SGHRS and YFSETQ. The CDR3 reads CASSFGGQGNTGELFF. In DNA, the CDR3 is TGCGCCAGCAGCTTTGGCGGACAGGGGAACACCGGGGAGCTGTTTTTT. The full variable domain, completed using reference TRBV5-1 and TRBJ2-2, is KAGVTQTPRYLIKTRGQQVTLSCSPISGHRSVSWYQQTPGQGLQFLFEYFSETQRNKGNFPGRFSGRQFSNSRSEMNVSTLELGDSALYLCASSFGGQGNTGELFFGEGSRLTVL.

This clone was counted a few times. This rearrangement joins TRBV19 to TRBJ2-7; a weak D match, TRBD2 (5 bases). Germline V CDR1 and CDR2: LNHDA, SQIVND (reference sequence). The CDR3 loop spans 12 amino acids. The V end was cut by 1 base, the J end by 4 bases, with 5 bases between. CDR3 region: CASSIAGYEQYF. The CDR3 DNA reads TGTGCCAGTAGTATAGCGGGATACGAGCAGTACTTC.

The rearrangement joins TRBV28 to TRBJ1-1; a possible D gene is TRBD1 (5 bases). With 5 bases removed from V and 0 bases from J, the gap between germline ends came to 13 bases. Germline-derived CDR1 and CDR2 are MDHEN and SYDVKM. The CDR3 has 15 amino acids. The CDR3 spells CASSTSGSMNTEAFF. CDR3 nucleotide sequence: TGTGCCAGCAGTACATCAGGGTCGATGAACACTGAAGCTTTCTTT.

The J gene is TRBJ2-7, the V gene TRBV28, with 9 positions matching TRBD1. V was clipped by 4 bases and J by 1 base; unmatched bases: 8. This CDR3 region has 16 residues. CDR1 is MDHEN, CDR2 SYDVKM, per germline. DNA for the CDR3: TGTGCCAGCAGTTACCTCCGGGGACAGGGTTCCTACGAGCAGTACTTC. Translated, it gives CASSYLRGQGSYEQYF.

This clone was seen only a few times. V is TRBV5-4 and J is TRBJ2-7, with 12 bases aligning to TRBD1. The V and J ends lost 5 bases and 6 bases, in that order; junction bases with no gene match: 9. Germline V gene lookup returns CDR1 SGHNT and CDR2 YYREEE (reference sequence). The CDR3 sequence is 15 residues long. The CDR3 region is CASSEGGQGAGEQYF. Written as DNA, the CDR3 is TGTGCCAGCAGTGAGGGGGGACAGGGGGCGGGCGAGCAGTACTTC.